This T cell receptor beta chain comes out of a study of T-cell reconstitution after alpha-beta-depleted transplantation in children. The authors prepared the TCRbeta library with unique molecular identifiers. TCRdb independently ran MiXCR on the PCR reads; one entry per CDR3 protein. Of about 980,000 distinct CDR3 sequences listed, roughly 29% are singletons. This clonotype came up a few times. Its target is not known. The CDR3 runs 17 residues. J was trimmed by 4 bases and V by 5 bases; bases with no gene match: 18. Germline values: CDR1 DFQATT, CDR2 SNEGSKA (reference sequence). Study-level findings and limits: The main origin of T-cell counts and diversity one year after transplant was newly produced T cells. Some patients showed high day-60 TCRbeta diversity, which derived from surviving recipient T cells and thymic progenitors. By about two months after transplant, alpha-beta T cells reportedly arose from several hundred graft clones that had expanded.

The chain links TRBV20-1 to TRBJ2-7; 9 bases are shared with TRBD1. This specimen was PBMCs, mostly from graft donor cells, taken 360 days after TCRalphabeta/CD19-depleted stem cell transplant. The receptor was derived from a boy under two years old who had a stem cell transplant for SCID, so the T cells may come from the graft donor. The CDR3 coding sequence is TGCAGTGCTTCCGGGACAGGGTCGACCAACCTTCTTTACGAGCAGTACTTC. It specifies CSASGTGSTNLLYEQYF.